This T cell receptor beta chain emerged from a study of blood T cell repertoires in COVID-19. Turning to the study itself: Samples taken during acute and convalescent COVID-19 were collected in the United States, Italy and Spain. Sample material is recorded as cDNA or gDNA derived from T cells, B-cell-depleted T cells, or PBMCs.

Under the authors' procedure: Estimated nucleated cell counts came from reference gene primer amplification. Clones were read by immunoSEQ multiplex PCR, and TCRdb kept only the in-frame ones, dropping some. V and J calls and clone size are given by that table; D and trimming were obtained from the DNA. The profile shows hundreds of thousands of clones, more than 70% of them singletons. CDR1 SGDLS and CDR2 YYNGEE come from the germline V gene. The CDR3 runs 13 residues. With 0 bases removed from V and 9 bases from J, the gap between germline ends came to 10 bases. The sequenced sample consisted of peripheral blood. The source is a man aged 35 to 55 with acute or convalescent COVID-19. The V call is TRBV9, the J call TRBJ2-1; maybe TRBD1 (5 bases). The CDR3 reads CASSVAGAIEQFF. For the CDR3, the DNA is TGTGCCAGCAGCGTAGCTGGGGCGATTGAGCAGTTCTTC.